The clone carrying this T cell receptor beta chain was recorded a few times. As yet, its antigen is unknown. A TCRbeta library incorporating unique molecular identifiers was prepared. TCRdb ran MiXCR on the PCR reads and lists one entry per CDR3 protein. The sample contains tens of thousands of distinct CDR3 sequences, nearly 6.5% of which appear only once. The data were taken from a study of T-cell reconstitution after alpha-beta-depleted transplantation in children. Study conclusions and caveats: In some patients, recipient T cells and intrathymic progenitors surviving conditioning explained high day-60 diversity. Several hundred expanded graft clones reportedly supplied alpha-beta T cells about two months after transplant.

In germline, CDR1 is SGDLS, CDR2 YYNGEE. This CDR3 has 14 residues. V was trimmed by 0 bases and J by 5 bases, leaving 12 bases between them. Sample: peripheral blood, taken 60 days after TCRalphabeta/CD19-depleted stem cell transplant. The clonotype originates from a child younger than two who had a stem cell transplant for acute myeloid leukemia, so the T cells may come from the graft donor. The chain combines TRBV9 with TRBJ2-7; tentatively, D is TRBD2 (7 bases). The CDR3 DNA reads TGTGCCAGCAGCGTAGAGGGGGGGGGGCACGAGCAGTACTTC. This translates into CASSVEGGGHEQYF.